The sample holds many counts of the clone carrying this T cell receptor (beta chain). Its cognate antigen is unknown. The sample comes from a study of T cells in Graves' hyperthyroidism and ophthalmopathy. Study outcomes and limitations: Model output signaled ophthalmopathy a median approximately six months ahead of onset.

TCR beta CDR3 regions were amplified from RNA. TCR CDR3 underwent first-round RT-PCR with the HTBI primer set. One entry per CDR3 protein, called by TCRdb with MiXCR from the multiplex PCR reads. The top ten hold roughly 30% of the sample, which has 250,000 to 300,000 distinct CDR3 sequences, roughly 15% seen once. This CDR3 spans 17 amino acids. Germline V lookup: CDR1 SNHLY, CDR2 FYNNEI. With V trimmed by 6 bases and J by 5 bases, 13 bases remained unmatched. Around 10 ml fresh peripheral blood yielded the PBMCs. The sequence was collected from a woman between 45 and 65 years old with Graves' hyperthyroidism that later progressed to Graves' ophthalmopathy. The chain uses TRBV2 and TRBJ2-1; TRBD2 agrees at 10 bases. The specimen was blood. This CDR3 is CASRRRTGTSDNNEQFF. The CDR3 bases are TGTGCCAGCAGACGACGGACCGGGACTAGCGATAACAATGAGCAGTTCTTC.